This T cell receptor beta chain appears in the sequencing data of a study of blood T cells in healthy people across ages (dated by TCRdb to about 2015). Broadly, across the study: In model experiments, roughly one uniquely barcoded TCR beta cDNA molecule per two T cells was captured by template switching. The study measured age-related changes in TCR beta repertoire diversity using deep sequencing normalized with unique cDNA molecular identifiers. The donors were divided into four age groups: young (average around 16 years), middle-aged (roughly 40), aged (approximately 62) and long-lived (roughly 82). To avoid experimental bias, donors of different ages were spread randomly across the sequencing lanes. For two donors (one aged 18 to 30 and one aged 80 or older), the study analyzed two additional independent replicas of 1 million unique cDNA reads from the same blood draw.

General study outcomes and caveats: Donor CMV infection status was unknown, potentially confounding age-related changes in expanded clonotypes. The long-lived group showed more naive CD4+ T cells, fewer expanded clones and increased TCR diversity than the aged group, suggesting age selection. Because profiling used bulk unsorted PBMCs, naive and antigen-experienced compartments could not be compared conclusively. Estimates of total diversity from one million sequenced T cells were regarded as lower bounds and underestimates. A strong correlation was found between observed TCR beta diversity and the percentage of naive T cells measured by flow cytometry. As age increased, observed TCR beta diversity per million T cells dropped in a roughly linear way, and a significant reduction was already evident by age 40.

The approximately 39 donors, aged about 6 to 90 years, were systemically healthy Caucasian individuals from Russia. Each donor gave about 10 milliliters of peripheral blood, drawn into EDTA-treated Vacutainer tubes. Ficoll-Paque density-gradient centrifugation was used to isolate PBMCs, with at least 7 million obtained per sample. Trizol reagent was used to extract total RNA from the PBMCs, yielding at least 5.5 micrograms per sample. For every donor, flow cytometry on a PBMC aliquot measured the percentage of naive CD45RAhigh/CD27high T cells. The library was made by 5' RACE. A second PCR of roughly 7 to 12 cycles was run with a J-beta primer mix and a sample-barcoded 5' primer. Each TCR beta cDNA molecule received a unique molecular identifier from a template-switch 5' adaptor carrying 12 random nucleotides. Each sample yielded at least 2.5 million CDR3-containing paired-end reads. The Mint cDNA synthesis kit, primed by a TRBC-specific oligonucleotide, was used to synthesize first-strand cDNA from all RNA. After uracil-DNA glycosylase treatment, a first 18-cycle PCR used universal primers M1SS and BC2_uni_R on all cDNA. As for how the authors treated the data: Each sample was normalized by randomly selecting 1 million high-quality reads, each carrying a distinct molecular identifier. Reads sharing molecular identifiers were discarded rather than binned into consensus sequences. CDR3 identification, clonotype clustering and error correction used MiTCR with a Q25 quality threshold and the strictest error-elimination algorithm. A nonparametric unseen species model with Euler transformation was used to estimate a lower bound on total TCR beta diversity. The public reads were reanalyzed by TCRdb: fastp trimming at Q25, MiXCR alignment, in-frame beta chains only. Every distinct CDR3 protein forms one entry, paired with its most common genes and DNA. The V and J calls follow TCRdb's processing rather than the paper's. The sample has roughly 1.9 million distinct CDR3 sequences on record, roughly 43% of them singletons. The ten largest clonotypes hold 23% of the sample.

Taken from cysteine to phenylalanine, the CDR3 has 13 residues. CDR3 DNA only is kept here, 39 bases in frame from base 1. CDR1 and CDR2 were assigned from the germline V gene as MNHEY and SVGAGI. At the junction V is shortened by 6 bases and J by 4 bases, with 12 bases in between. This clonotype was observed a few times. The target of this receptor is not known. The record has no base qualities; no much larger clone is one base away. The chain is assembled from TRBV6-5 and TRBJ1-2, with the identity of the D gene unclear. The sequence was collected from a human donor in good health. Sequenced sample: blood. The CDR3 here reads CASSPDRRYGYTF. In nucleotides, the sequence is TGTGCCAGCAGCCCCGACCGACGCTATGGCTACACCTTC.